This T cell receptor (beta chain) was documented in a study of metastatic and nonmetastatic thyroid tumors. Patients underwent thyroid surgery, and none had received any treatment before it. Through MiXCR, TCRdb re-clonotyped the PCR reads. Among about 35,000 clones listed, about 31% were seen once. This clone was picked up many times. CDR1 MNHNS and CDR2 SASEGT come from the germline V gene. The CDR3 totals 15 residues. V shed 6 bases, J shed 2 bases, and the junction held 9 bases outside the gene matches. The sequenced sample consisted of blood. The sequence was obtained from a female donor with papillary thyroid cancer or a benign thyroid nodule (not recorded which). Some clones in this sample may be carry-over from other donors' samples. This chain links TRBV6-1 with TRBJ2-5, with 7 bases lining up with TRBD2. CDR3 nucleotide sequence: TGTGCCAGCAGCGGAATCGCGGGAGAACAAGAGACCCAGTACTTC. Protein sequence: CASSGIAGEQETQYF.